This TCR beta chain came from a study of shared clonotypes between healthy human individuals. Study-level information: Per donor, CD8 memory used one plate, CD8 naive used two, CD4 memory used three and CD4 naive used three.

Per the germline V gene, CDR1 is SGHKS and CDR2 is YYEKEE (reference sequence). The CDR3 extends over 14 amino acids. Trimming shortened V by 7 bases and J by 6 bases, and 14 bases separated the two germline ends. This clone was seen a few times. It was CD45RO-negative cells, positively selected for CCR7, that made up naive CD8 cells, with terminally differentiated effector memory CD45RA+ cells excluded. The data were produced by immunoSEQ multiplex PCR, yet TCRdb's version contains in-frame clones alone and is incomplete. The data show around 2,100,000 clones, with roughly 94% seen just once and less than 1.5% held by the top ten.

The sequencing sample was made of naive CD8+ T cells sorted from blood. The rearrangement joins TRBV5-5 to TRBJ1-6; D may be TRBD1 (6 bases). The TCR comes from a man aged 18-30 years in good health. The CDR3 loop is CASGEWGANSPLHF. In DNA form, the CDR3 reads TGTGCCAGCGGTGAGTGGGGGGCTAATTCACCCCTCCACTTT.